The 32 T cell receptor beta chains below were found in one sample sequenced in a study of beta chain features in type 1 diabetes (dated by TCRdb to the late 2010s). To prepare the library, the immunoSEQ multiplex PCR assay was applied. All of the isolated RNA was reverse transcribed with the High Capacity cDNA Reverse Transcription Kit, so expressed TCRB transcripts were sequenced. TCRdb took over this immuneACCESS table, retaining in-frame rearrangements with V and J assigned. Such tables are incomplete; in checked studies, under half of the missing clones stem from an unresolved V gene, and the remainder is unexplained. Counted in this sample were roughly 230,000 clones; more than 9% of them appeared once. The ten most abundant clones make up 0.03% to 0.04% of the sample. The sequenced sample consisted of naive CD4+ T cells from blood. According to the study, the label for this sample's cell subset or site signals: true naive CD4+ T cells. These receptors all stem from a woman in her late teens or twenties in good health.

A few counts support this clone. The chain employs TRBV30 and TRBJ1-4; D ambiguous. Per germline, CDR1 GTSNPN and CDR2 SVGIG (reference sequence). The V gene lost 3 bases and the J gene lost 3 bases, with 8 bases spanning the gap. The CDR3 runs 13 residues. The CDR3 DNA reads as TGTGCCTGGAGGACGGACTCTAATGAAAAACTGTTTTTT. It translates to CAWRTDSNEKLFF. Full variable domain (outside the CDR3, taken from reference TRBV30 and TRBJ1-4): SQTIHQWPATLVQPVGSPLSLECTVEGTSNPNLYWYRQAAGRGLQLLFYSVGIGQISSEVPQNLSASRPQDRQFILSSKKLLLSDSGFYLCAWRTDSNEKLFFGSGTQLSVL.

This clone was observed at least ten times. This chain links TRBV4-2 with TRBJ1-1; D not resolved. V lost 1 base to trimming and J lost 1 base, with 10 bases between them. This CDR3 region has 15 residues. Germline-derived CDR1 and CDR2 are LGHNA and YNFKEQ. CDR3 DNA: TGTGCCAGCAGCCAAGGCCAGATACAGAACACTGAAGCTTTCTTT. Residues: CASSQGQIQNTEAFF.

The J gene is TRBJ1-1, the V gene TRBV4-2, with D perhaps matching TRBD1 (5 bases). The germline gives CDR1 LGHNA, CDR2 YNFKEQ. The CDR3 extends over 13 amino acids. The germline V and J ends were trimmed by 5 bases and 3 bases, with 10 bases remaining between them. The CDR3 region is CASSFGGDTEAFF. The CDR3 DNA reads TGTGCCAGCAGCTTCGGGGGGGACACTGAAGCTTTCTTT.

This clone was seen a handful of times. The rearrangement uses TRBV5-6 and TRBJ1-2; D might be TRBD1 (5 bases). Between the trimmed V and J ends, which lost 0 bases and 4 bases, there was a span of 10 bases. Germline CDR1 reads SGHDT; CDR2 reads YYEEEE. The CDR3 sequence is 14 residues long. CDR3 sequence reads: CASSLGAGFYGYTF. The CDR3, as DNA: TGTGCCAGCAGCTTGGGCGCAGGGTTCTATGGCTACACCTTC.

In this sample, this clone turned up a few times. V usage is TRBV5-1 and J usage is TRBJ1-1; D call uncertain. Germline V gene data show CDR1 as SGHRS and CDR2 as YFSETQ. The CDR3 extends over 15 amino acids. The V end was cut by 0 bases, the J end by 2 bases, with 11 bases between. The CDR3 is CASSLAFSLNTEAFF. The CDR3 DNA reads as TGCGCCAGCAGCTTGGCCTTTTCGCTAAACACTGAAGCTTTCTTT.

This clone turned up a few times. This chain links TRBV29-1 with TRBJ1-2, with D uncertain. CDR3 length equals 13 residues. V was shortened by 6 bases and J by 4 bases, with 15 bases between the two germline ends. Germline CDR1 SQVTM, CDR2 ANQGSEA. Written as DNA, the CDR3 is TGCAGCGTCGTGGAGGGCAGCCGCTATGGCTACACCTTC. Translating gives CSVVEGSRYGYTF.

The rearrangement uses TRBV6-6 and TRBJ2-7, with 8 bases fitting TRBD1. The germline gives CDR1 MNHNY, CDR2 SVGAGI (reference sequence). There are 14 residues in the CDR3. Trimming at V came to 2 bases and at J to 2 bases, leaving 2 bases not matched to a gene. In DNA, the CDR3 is TGTGCCAGCAGTTACCCGGACAGGGCCTACGAGCAGTACTTC. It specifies CASSYPDRAYEQYF.

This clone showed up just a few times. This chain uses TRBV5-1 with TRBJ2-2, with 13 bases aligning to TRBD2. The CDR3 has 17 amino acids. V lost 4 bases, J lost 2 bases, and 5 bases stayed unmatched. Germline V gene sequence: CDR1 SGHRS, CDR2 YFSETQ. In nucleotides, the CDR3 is TGCGCCAGCAGCCCCGGGACTAGCGGGACCAACACCGGGGAGCTGTTTTTT. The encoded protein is CASSPGTSGTNTGELFF.

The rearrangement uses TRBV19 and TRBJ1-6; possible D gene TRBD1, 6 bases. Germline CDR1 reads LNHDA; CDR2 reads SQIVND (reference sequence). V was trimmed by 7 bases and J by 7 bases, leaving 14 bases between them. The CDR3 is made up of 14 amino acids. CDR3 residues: CASTRQDPNSPLHF. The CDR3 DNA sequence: TGTGCCAGTACCCGACAGGACCCAAATTCACCCCTCCACTTT.

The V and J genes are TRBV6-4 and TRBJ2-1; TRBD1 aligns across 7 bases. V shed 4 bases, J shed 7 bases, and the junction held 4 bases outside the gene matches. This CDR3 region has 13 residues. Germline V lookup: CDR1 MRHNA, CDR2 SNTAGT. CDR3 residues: CASSVGRGNEQFF. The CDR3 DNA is TGTGCCAGCAGTGTGGGCAGGGGGAATGAGCAGTTCTTC.

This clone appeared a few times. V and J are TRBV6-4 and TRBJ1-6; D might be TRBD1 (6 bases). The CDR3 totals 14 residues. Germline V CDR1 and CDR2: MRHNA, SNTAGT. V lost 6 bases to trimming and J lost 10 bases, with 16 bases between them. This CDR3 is CASSPTSGGSPLHF. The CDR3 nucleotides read TGTGCCAGCAGCCCCACTTCGGGGGGCTCACCCCTCCACTTT.

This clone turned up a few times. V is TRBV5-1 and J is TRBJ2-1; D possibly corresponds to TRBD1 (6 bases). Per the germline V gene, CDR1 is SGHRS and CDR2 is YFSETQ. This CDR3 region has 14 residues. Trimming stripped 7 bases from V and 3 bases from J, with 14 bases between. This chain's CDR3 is CASQLPGVYNEQFF. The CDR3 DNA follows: TGCGCCAGCCAACTTCCAGGGGTCTACAATGAGCAGTTCTTC.

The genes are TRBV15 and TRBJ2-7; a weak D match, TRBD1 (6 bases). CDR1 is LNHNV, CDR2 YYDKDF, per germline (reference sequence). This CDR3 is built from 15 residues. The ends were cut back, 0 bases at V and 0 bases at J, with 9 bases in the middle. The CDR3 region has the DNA TGTGCCACCAGCAGAGAACTAGGGGGCTCCTACGAGCAGTACTTC. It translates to CATSRELGGSYEQYF.

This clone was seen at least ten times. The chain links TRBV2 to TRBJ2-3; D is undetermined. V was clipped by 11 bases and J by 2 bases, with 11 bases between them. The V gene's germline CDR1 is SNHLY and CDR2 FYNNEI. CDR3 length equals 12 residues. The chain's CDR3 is CAGRAVTDTQYF. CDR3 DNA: TGTGCCGGCCGTGCAGTCACAGATACGCAGTATTTT.

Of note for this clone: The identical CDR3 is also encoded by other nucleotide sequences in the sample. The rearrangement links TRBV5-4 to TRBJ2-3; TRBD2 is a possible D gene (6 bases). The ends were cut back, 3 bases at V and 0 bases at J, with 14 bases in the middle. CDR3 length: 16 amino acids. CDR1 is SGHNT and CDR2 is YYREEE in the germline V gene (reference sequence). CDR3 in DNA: TGTGCCAGCAGCTCGGAACTAGCTGGTAGCACAGATACGCAGTATTTT. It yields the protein CASSSELAGSTDTQYF.

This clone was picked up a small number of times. The CDR3 protein is CASSESTGRGYTF. CDR3 in DNA: TGTGCCAGCAGTGAATCGACAGGTCGAGGCTACACCTTC. The chain recombines TRBV25-1 with TRBJ1-2; TRBD1 might be the D (6 bases). Germline assignment: CDR1 MGHDK and CDR2 SYGVNS. Deletions cut 1 base from V and 8 bases from J, with 11 bases between. The CDR3 spans 13 residues.

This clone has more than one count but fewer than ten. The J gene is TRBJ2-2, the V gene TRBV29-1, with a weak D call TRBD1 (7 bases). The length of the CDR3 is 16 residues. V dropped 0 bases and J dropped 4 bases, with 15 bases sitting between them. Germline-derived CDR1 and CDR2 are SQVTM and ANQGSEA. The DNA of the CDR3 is TGCAGCGTTGAAGACAGGAGGGGGCCGGGCACCGGGGAGCTGTTTTTT. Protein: CSVEDRRGPGTGELFF.

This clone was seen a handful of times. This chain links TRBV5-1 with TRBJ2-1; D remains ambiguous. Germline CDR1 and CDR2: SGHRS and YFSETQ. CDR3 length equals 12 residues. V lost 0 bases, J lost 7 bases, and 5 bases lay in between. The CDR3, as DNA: TGCGCCAGCAGCTTGGATCTGAATGAGCAGTTCTTC. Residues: CASSLDLNEQFF.

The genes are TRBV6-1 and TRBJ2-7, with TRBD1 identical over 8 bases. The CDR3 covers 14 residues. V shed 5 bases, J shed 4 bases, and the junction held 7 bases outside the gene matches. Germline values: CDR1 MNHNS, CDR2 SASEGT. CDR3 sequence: CASSQGDRTYEQYF. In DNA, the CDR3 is TGTGCCAGCAGTCAAGGGGACAGGACATACGAGCAGTACTTC.

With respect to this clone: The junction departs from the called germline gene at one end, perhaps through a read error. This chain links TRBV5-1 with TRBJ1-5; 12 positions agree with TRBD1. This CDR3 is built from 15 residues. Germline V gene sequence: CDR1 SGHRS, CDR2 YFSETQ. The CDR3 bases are TGCACCAGCAGCTTGGGGGACAGGGGGCATCAGCCCCAGCATTTT. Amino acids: CTSSLGDRGHQPQHF.

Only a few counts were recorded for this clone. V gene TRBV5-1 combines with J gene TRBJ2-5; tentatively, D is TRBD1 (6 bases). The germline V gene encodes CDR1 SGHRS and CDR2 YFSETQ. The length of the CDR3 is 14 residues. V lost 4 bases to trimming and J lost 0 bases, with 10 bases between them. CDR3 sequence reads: CASSTQGYQETQYF. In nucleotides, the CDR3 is TGCGCCAGCAGCACACAGGGATACCAAGAGACCCAGTACTTC.

The CDR3 sequence: CASRDGLAGVYNEQFF. CDR3 sequence (DNA): TGTGCCAGCAGGGATGGGCTAGCGGGAGTCTACAATGAGCAGTTCTTC. The genes are TRBV2 and TRBJ2-1, with TRBD2 identical over 10 bases. Losses at the gene ends were 6 bases for V and 3 bases for J; bases not matched to a gene: 8. CDR1 is SNHLY and CDR2 is FYNNEI in the germline V gene. CDR3 size: 16 residues.

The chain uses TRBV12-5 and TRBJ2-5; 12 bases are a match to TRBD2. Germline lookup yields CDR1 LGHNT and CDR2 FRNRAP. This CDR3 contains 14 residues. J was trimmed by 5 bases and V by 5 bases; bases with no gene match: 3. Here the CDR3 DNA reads TGTGCTAGTGGTCTAGCGGGGGGGATGGAGACCCAGTACTTC. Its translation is CASGLAGGMETQYF. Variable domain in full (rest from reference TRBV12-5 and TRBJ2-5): DARVTQTPRHKVTEMGQEVTMRCQPILGHNTVFWYRQTMMQGLELLAYFRNRAPLDDSGMPKDRFSAEMPDATLATLKIQPSEPRDSAVYFCASGLAGGMETQYFGPGTRLLVL.

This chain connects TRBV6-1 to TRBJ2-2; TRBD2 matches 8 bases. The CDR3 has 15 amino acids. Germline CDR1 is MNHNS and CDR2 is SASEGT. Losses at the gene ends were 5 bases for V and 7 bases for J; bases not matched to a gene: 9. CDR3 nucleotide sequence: TGTGCCAGCAGTTTTACCGGGAGGGGCGTCGGGGAGCTGTTTTTT. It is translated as CASSFTGRGVGELFF.

CDR3 loop: CASSARTSGGNEQFF. In DNA form, the CDR3 reads TGTGCCAGCTCAGCGAGGACTAGCGGGGGGAATGAGCAGTTCTTC. V and J are TRBV18 and TRBJ2-1; 14 bases line up with TRBD2. CDR1 and CDR2 from the germline V gene are KGHSH and LQKENI. The CDR3 has 15 residues. J lost 7 bases, V lost 5 bases, and 4 bases had no gene match. The variable domain in full, completed from reference TRBV18 and TRBJ2-1, reads NAGVMQNPRHLVRRRGQEARLRCSPMKGHSHVYWYRQLPEEGLKFMVYLQKENIIDESGMPKERFSAEFPKEGPSILRIQQVVRGDSAAYFCASSARTSGGNEQFFGPGTRLTVL.

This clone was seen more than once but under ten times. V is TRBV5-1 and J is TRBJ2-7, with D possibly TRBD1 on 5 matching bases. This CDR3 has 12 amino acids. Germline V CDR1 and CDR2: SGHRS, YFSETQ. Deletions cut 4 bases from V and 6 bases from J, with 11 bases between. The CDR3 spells CASSLTVGEQYF. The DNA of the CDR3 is TGCGCCAGCAGCCTGACAGTTGGCGAGCAGTACTTC.

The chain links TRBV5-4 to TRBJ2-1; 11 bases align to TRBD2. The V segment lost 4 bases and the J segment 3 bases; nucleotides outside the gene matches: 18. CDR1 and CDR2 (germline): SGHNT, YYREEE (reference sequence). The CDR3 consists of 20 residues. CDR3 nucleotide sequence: TGTGCCAGCAGCGCCCGGGCACCGACACGACTAGCGGGAAACTACAATGAGCAGTTCTTC. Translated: CASSARAPTRLAGNYNEQFF.

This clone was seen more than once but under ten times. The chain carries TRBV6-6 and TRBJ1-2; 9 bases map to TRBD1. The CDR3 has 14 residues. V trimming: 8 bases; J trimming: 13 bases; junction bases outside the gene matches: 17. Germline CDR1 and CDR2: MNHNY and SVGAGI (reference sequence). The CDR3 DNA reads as TGTGCCAGCCGTCGGGGAGAAGGGGACAGGGCTTCCACCTTC. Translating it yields CASRRGEGDRASTF.

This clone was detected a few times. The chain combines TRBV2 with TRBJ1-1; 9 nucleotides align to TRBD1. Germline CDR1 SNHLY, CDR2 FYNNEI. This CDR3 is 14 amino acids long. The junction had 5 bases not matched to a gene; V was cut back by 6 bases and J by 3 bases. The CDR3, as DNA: TGTGCCAGCAGACCGGGACAGGGATACACTGAAGCTTTCTTT. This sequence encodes CASRPGQGYTEAFF.

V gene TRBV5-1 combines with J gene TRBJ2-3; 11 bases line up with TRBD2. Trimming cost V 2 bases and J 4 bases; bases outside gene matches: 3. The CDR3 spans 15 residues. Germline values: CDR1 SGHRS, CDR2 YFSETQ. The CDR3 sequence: CASSFSGGASDTQYF. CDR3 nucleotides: TGCGCCAGCAGCTTTAGCGGGGGGGCCTCAGATACGCAGTATTTT.

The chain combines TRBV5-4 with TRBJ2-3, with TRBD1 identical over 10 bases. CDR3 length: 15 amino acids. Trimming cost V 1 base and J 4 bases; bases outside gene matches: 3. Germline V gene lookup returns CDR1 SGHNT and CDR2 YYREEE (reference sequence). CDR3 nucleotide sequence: TGTGCCAGCAGCTTGAGGACAGGGGGTCCAGATACGCAGTATTTT. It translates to CASSLRTGGPDTQYF.

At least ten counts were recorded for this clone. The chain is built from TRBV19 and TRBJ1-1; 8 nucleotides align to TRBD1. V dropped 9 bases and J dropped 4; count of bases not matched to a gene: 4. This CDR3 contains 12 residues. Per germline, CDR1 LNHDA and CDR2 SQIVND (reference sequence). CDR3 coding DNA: TGTGCCAGCAGGGGGCTTGGCACTGAAGCTTTCTTT. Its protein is CASRGLGTEAFF.